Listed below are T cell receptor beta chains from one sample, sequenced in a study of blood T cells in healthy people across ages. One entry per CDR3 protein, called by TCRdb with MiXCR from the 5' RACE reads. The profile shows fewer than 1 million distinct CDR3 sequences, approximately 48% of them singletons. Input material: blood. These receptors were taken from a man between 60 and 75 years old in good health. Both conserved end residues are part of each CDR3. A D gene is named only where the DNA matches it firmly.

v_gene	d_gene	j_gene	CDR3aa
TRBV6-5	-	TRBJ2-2	CASRDTGTTGELFF
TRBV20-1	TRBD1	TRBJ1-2	CSATLPGGYGYTF
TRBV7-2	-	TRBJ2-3	CASSFSSSRTDTQYF
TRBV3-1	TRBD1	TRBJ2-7	CASSHNRGVSSGTYEQYF
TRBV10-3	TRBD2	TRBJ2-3	CAISGRTSGEDTQYF
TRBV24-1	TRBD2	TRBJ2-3	CVTSDRGADTQYF
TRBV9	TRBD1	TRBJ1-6	CASSVASGQALHF
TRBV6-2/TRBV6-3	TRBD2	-	CASSYGGVSHEQYF
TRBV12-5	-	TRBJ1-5	CASGSGHIIHPQHF
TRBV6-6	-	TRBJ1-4	CASSYSMGEKLFF
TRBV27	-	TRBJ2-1	CASSFSSEQFF
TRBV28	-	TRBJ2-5	CASSYKGLPREQYF
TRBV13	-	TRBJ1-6	CASSLYRVGGDSPLHF
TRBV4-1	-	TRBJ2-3	CASSQGGSERDTQYF
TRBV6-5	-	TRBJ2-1	CASSYKREQFF
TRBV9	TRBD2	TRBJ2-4	CASSPVSTGGIQYF
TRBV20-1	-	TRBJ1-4	CSVTADNEKLFF
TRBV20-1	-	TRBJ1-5	CSARHDYSNQPQHF
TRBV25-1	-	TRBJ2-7	CASSRRGNYEQYF
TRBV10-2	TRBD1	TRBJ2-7	CASKQGNNEQYF
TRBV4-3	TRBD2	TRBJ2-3	CASSLEELAGGSDTDTQYF
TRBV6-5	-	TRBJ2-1	CASSSSGIYEQFF
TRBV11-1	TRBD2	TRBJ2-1	CASSPELAGRYEQFF
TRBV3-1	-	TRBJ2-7	CASSQGTVTYEQYF
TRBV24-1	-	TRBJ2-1	CATSDSGTVKNEQFF
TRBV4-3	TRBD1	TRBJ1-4	CASSYAGTGNEKLFF
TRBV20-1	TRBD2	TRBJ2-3	CSGLAGGIIHTQYF
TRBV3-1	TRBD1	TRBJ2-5	CASSPNPGQGQYF
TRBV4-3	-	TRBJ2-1	CASSQGLGQGFYNEQFF